These 29 T cell receptor beta chains share one sample of origin, sequenced in a study of blood T cell repertoires in COVID-19. Clones were sequenced by immunoSEQ multiplex PCR, and TCRdb holds only the in-frame ones, with some missing. The sample records 150,000 to 200,000 clones, 65% to 90% being singletons. Sequenced input: peripheral blood. The receptor set was obtained from a middle-aged man with active or convalescent COVID-19.

The genes are TRBV29-1 and TRBJ2-5; D gene uncertain. Germline V gene sequence: CDR1 SQVTM, CDR2 ANQGSEA. The CDR3 contains 13 residues. The V end was cut by 6 bases, the J end by 5 bases, with 16 bases between. CDR3 protein: CSVSPLPGETQYF. CDR3 DNA: TGCAGCGTAAGCCCCCTCCCCGGGGAGACCCAGTACTTC.

The genes are TRBV19 and TRBJ1-2; TRBD1 matches at 8 bases. The V gene end was trimmed by 1 base and the J gene end by 3 bases; junction bases not matched to a gene: 7. This CDR3 is 16 amino acids long. CDR1 LNHDA and CDR2 SQIVND come from the germline V gene (reference sequence). The DNA for the CDR3 is TGTGCCAGTAGTATAGTATGGCAGGGGGCGGACTATGGCTACACCTTC. Residues: CASSIVWQGADYGYTF.

The chain has TRBV4-2 and TRBJ1-1; D ambiguous. The CDR3 totals 13 residues. Between the trimmed V and J ends, which lost 1 base and 1 base, there was a span of 4 bases. Germline CDR1 and CDR2: LGHNA and YNFKEQ. CDR3 DNA: TGTGCCAGCAGCCAAGGGCCGAACACTGAAGCTTTCTTT. Translating it yields CASSQGPNTEAFF.

The chain uses TRBV25-1 and TRBJ1-5; TRBD1 might be the D (6 bases). Trimming left V 4 bases short and J 1 base short, with 14 bases between. The germline CDR1 and CDR2 sequences are MGHDK and SYGVNS. The CDR3 covers 16 residues. The CDR3, as DNA: TGTGCCAGCAGTGGACAGGACATATCGAGCAATCAGCCCCAGCATTTT. Amino acid sequence: CASSGQDISSNQPQHF.

The chain links TRBV28 to TRBJ2-7, with 8 bases lining up with TRBD2. Germline assignment: CDR1 MDHEN and CDR2 SYDVKM. V gave up 8 bases and J gave up 7 bases; unmatched junction bases: 10. The CDR3 is 13 residues long. For the CDR3, the DNA is TGTGCCAGCGGGCGGGGGGTTACACAGGAGCAGTACTTC. It translates to CASGRGVTQEQYF.

This clone came up a few times. The chain couples TRBV10-3 to TRBJ1-3; a weak D match, TRBD1 (5 bases). From germline, CDR1 is ENHRY and CDR2 SYGVKD. Trimming took 2 bases from V and 10 from J, leaving 15 bases between them. The CDR3 extends over 14 amino acids. The CDR3 here is CAISEGALRPTIYF. The CDR3, as DNA: TGTGCCATCAGTGAGGGGGCCCTGAGGCCGACCATATATTTT.

V gene TRBV11-2 combines with J gene TRBJ2-1, with D maybe TRBD2 (6 bases). Germline V CDR1 and CDR2: SGHAT, FQNNGV. Trimming stripped 1 base from V and 5 bases from J, with 12 bases between. CDR3 size: 15 residues. DNA for the CDR3: TGTGCCAGCAGCTTAGCTGTCGGGGGAAACAATGAGCAGTTCTTC. It encodes CASSLAVGGNNEQFF.

The CDR3 region has the DNA TGTGCCAGCAGTATAAGCAATCAGCCCCAGCATTTT. Translating gives CASSISNQPQHF. The chain has TRBV12-3 or TRBV12-4 and TRBJ1-5, with D hard to call. V was cut by 5 bases and J by 1 base, with 3 bases left in between. The CDR3 contains 12 residues.

V gene TRBV6-2 or TRBV6-3 combines with J gene TRBJ1-5; 10 positions agree with TRBD1. Per germline, CDR1 MNHEY and CDR2 SVGEGT. V lost 2 bases, J lost 3 bases, and 13 bases stayed unmatched. The CDR3 sequence is 19 residues long. For the CDR3, the DNA is TGTGCCAGCAGTTACCCTCCGGGGACAGGGGCTCCTTTCAATCAGCCCCAGCATTTT. Translating gives CASSYPPGTGAPFNQPQHF.

The chain employs TRBV4-3 and TRBJ2-7; the match to TRBD1 covers 9 bases. The V segment lost 1 base and the J segment 0 bases; nucleotides outside the gene matches: 10. CDR1 LGHNA and CDR2 YSLEER come from the germline V gene. CDR3 length equals 18 residues. The CDR3 bases are TGCGCCAGCAGCCAAGGGGACCTAACAGGGGGCGCCTCCTACGAGCAGTACTTC. It yields the protein CASSQGDLTGGASYEQYF.

The chain employs TRBV9 and TRBJ2-1; TRBD2 matches 7 bases. The CDR3 has 15 residues. Germline CDR1 and CDR2: SGDLS and YYNGEE. The ends lost 0 bases at V and 7 bases at J; junction bases unmatched: 7. CDR3 DNA sequence: TGTGCCAGCAGCGTAGTGGGCGGGAGTTTTAATGAGCAGTTCTTC. Protein: CASSVVGGSFNEQFF.

CDR3 in amino acids: CASSLNRDINSPLHF. For the CDR3, the DNA is TGTGCCAGCAGCTTAAACAGGGACATTAATTCACCCCTCCACTTT. The rearrangement uses TRBV7-2 and TRBJ1-6; tentative D call: TRBD1 (6 bases). Trimming stripped 2 bases from V and 6 bases from J, with 11 bases between. CDR1 SGHTA and CDR2 FQGNSA come from the germline V gene. The CDR3 covers 15 residues.

This clone was counted between two and nine times. This rearrangement joins TRBV9 to TRBJ1-2; a possible D gene is TRBD1 (5 bases). The CDR3 loop spans 15 amino acids. Germline CDR1 and CDR2: SGDLS and YYNGEE. Trimming took 0 bases from V and 0 from J, leaving 9 bases between them. CDR3 loop: CASSVAAGPNYGYTF. CDR3 coding DNA: TGTGCCAGCAGCGTAGCGGCAGGGCCTAACTATGGCTACACCTTC.

This chain joins TRBV5-5 and TRBJ1-2; possible D gene TRBD1, 5 bases. This CDR3 is 14 amino acids long. The germline CDR1 and CDR2 sequences are SGHKS and YYEKEE (reference sequence). The V gene lost 4 bases and the J gene lost 0 bases, with 10 bases spanning the gap. The CDR3: CASSRGTTNYGYTF. Here the CDR3 DNA reads TGTGCCAGCAGCCGGGGGACGACTAACTATGGCTACACCTTC. Full variable domain (outside the CDR3, taken from reference TRBV5-5 and TRBJ1-2): DAGVTQSPTHLIKTRGQQVTLRCSPISGHKSVSWYQQVLGQGPQFIFQYYEKEERGRGNFPDRFSARQFPNYSSELNVNALLLGDSALYLCASSRGTTNYGYTFGSGTRLTVV.

The chain links TRBV6-5 to TRBJ1-5; D is uncertain. With 3 bases removed from V and 0 bases from J, the gap between germline ends came to 12 bases. CDR3 length: 16 residues. Looked up from germline, CDR1 is MNHEY and CDR2 is SVGAGI. CDR3 loop: CASSYGHYNSNQPQHF. DNA for the CDR3: TGTGCCAGCAGTTATGGTCACTATAATAGCAATCAGCCCCAGCATTTT.

This clone was observed at least ten times. V is TRBV7-9 and J is TRBJ2-1; 7 bases match TRBD2. CDR3 length: 16 residues. The trim removed 3 bases at V and 2 bases at J, leaving 7 bases unmatched. The germline V gene encodes CDR1 SEHNR and CDR2 FQNEAQ (reference sequence). The CDR3 bases are TGTGCCAGCAGCTTGGGTTGGGAGGGAACCTACAATGAGCAGTTCTTC. Protein: CASSLGWEGTYNEQFF.

This chain joins TRBV25-1 and TRBJ2-7; D possibly corresponds to TRBD1 (5 bases). The V end lost 3 bases, the J end lost 2 bases, and 5 bases lay between the germline ends. The CDR3 loop spans 12 amino acids. Germline CDR1 reads MGHDK; CDR2 reads SYGVNS. The CDR3 DNA sequence: TGTGCCAGCAGTGAGGACACCTACGAGCAGTACTTC. Amino acids: CASSEDTYEQYF.

The chain joins TRBV30 to TRBJ2-1; tentatively, D is TRBD1 (7 bases). Trimming removed 3 bases from V and 6 bases from J, with 15 bases in between. The germline V gene has CDR1 GTSNPN and CDR2 SVGIG (reference sequence). The CDR3 is made up of 14 amino acids. The chain's CDR3 is CAWSPAQGGNEQFF. CDR3 in DNA: TGTGCCTGGAGCCCGGCCCAGGGGGGCAATGAGCAGTTCTTC.

The genes are TRBV13 and TRBJ1-2; D remains unclear. This CDR3 has 13 residues. V gave up 0 bases and J gave up 11 bases, with 13 bases separating them. Germline V gene sequence: CDR1 PRHDT, CDR2 FYEKMQ (reference sequence). CDR3 protein: CASSLGVEARYTF. In nucleotides, the CDR3 is TGTGCCAGCAGCTTAGGGGTTGAAGCCAGGTACACCTTC.

This chain links TRBV14 with TRBJ2-7, with D perhaps TRBD2 (5 bases). The CDR3 length is 13 residues. Germline CDR1 SGHDN, CDR2 FVKESK. The V gene lost 5 bases and the J gene lost 5 bases, with 13 bases spanning the gap. The chain's CDR3 is CASSVSGSHEQYF. The CDR3 DNA sequence: TGTGCCAGCAGCGTATCGGGGAGTCACGAGCAGTACTTC.

The rearrangement uses TRBV9 and TRBJ2-7; 9 bases map to TRBD1. The CDR3 sequence is 13 residues long. The junction had 5 bases not matched to a gene; V was cut back by 5 bases and J by 5 bases. The germline CDR1 and CDR2 sequences are SGDLS and YYNGEE. The CDR3 sequence is CASRGQGKNEQYF. In nucleotides, the CDR3 is TGTGCCAGCAGGGGACAGGGAAAGAACGAGCAGTACTTC.

V usage is TRBV6-1 and J usage is TRBJ2-3; D is possibly TRBD2 (7 bases). The ends were cut back, 3 bases at V and 5 bases at J, with 12 bases in the middle. From germline, CDR1 is MNHNS and CDR2 SASEGT. This CDR3 is 14 amino acids long. CDR3 in amino acids: CASSEGGRGDTQYF. The CDR3 region has the DNA TGTGCCAGCAGTGAGGGGGGGCGGGGAGATACGCAGTATTTT.

The CDR3 coding sequence is TGTGCCAGCAGTCCGGACAAGTCCAAGTTTTTT. It encodes CASSPDKSKFF. The gene calls are TRBV6-5 and TRBJ1-4; perhaps TRBD1 as D (5 bases). CDR1 and CDR2 from the germline V gene are MNHEY and SVGAGI. V lost 5 bases and J 16 bases, leaving 14 bases between the germline ends. The CDR3 consists of 11 residues.

About this clone itself: Other DNA variants within this sample encode the same CDR3. This sequence joins TRBV7-2 and TRBJ1-2; 8 bases map to TRBD1. CDR1 is SGHTA, CDR2 FQGNSA, per germline. J was trimmed by 4 bases and V by 5 bases; bases with no gene match: 3. This CDR3 has 13 residues. For the CDR3, the DNA is TGTGCCAGCAGCCTAGGACAGGGCTATGGCTACACCTTC. Its protein product is CASSLGQGYGYTF.

The chain links TRBV7-3 to TRBJ1-1; no clear D gene. CDR1 and CDR2 from the germline V gene are SGHTA and FQGTGA. This CDR3 has 12 amino acids. V shed 3 bases and J shed 2 bases, with 4 bases lying between them. The CDR3 loop is CASSFGNTEAFF. CDR3 in DNA: TGTGCCAGCAGCTTCGGTAACACTGAAGCTTTCTTT.

This clone appeared a few times. The chain has TRBV14 and TRBJ2-1; 9 bases agree with TRBD2. Germline-derived CDR1 and CDR2 are SGHDN and FVKESK. J gave up 0 bases and V 4 bases, and 16 bases lay outside the gene matches. This CDR3 has 20 residues. CDR3 sequence: CASSPPLGLAGLGSYNEQFF. Written as DNA, the CDR3 is TGTGCCAGCAGCCCCCCCTTGGGGCTAGCGGGATTAGGCTCCTACAATGAGCAGTTCTTC.

This chain uses TRBV24-1 with TRBJ2-2; D perhaps matches TRBD1 (6 bases). Germline CDR1 reads KGHDR; CDR2 reads SFDVKD. CDR3 size: 17 residues. The V end was cut by 1 base, the J end by 5 bases, with 16 bases between. The CDR3 coding sequence is TGTGCCACCAGTGATTTCGGTACAGGGCGAACGACCGGGGAGCTGTTTTTT. It specifies CATSDFGTGRTTGELFF.

This clone was observed a single time. A read error likely explains this, since a far larger clone differs by one base. The chain has TRBV6-8 and TRBJ1-2; no reliable D call. The germline V gene has CDR1 MNHGY and CDR2 SAAAGT. Trimming cost V 5 bases and J 4 bases, with 5 bases left between them. This CDR3 is 11 amino acids long. DNA for the CDR3: TGTGCCAGCAGTCACAGCTATGGCTACACCTTC. This codes for CASSHSYGYTF.

This chain uses TRBV7-2 with TRBJ2-7; TRBD1 matches 8 bases. The CDR3 length is 15 residues. Germline lookup yields CDR1 SGHTA and CDR2 FQGNSA. J lost 2 bases, V lost 5 bases, and 8 bases had no gene match. The CDR3 nucleotides are TGTGCCAGCAGCCCAAGAGGGGGACAGGCCTACGAGCAGTACTTC. Amino acid sequence: CASSPRGGQAYEQYF.